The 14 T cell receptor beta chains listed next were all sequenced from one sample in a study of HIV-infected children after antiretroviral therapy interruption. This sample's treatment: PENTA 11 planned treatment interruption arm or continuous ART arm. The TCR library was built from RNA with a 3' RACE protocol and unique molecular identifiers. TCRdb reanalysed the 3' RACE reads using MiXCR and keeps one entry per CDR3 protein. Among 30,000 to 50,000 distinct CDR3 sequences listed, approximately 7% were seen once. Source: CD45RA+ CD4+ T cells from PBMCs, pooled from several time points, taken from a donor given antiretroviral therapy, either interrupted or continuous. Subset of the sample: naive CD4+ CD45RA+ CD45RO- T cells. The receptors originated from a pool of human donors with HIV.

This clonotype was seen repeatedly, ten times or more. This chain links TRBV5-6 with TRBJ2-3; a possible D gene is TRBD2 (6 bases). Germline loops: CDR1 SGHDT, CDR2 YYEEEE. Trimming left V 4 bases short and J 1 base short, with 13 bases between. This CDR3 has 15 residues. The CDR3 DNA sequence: TGTGCCAGCAGCCGCAGGGCTAGCGGCACAGATACGCAGTATTTT. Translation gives CASSRRASGTDTQYF.

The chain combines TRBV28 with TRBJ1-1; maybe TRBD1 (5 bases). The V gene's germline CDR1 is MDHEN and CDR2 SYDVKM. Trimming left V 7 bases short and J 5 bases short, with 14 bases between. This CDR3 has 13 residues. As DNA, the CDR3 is TGTGCCAGCATTCCCGCCGGGGGAACTGAAGCTTTCTTT. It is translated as CASIPAGGTEAFF. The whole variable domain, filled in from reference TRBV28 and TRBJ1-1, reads DVKVTQSSRYLVKRTGEKVFLECVQDMDHENMFWYRQDPGLGLRLIYFSYDVKMKEKGDIPEGYSVSREKKERFSLILESASTNQTSMYLCASIPAGGTEAFFGQGTRLTVV.

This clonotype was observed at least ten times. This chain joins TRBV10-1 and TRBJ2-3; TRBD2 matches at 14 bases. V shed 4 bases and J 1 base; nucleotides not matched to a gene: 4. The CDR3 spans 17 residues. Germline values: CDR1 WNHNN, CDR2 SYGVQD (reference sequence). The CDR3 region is CASSVSGLAGGTDTQYF. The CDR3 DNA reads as TGCGCCAGCAGTGTTTCGGGACTAGCGGGAGGCACAGATACGCAGTATTTT.

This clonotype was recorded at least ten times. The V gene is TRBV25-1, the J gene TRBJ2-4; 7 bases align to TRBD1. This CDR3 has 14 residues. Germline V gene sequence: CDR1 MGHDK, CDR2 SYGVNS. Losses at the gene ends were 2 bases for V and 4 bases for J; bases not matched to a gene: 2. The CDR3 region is CASSEDRVKNIQYF. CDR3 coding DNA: TGTGCCAGCAGTGAAGACAGGGTGAAAAACATTCAGTACTTC.

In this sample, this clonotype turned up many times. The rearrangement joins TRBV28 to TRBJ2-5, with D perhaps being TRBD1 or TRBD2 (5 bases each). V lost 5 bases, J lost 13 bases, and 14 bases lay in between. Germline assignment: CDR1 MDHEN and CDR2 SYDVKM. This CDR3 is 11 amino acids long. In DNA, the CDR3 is TGTGCCAGCAGTGCCGGGACGCTTTGGTACTTC. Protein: CASSAGTLWYF.

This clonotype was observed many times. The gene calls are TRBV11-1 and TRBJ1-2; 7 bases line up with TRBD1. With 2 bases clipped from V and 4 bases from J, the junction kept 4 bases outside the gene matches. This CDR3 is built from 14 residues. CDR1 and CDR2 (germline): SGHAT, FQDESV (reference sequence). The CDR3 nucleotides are TGTGCCAGCAGCTTAAGACAGGGCACCTATGGCTACACCTTC. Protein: CASSLRQGTYGYTF.

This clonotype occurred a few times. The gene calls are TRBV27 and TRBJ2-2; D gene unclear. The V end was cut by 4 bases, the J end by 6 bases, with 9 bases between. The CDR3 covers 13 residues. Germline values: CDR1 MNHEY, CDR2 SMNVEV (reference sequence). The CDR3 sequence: CASSSAWAGELFF. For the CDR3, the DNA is TGTGCCAGCAGTTCAGCTTGGGCCGGGGAGCTGTTTTTT.

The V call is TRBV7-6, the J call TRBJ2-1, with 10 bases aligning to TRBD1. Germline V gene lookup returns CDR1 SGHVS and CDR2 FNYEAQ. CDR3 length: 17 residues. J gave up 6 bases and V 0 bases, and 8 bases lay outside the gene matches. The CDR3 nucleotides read TGTGCCAGCAGCTTAGCGGGGGGACAGGGGTTGAGCAATGAGCAGTTCTTC. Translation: CASSLAGGQGLSNEQFF. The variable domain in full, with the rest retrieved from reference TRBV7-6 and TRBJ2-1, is GAGVSQSPRYKVTKRGQDVALRCDPISGHVSLYWYRQALGQGPEFLTYFNYEAQQDKSGLPNDRFSAERPEGSISTLTIQRTEQRDSAMYRCASSLAGGQGLSNEQFFGPGTRLTVL.

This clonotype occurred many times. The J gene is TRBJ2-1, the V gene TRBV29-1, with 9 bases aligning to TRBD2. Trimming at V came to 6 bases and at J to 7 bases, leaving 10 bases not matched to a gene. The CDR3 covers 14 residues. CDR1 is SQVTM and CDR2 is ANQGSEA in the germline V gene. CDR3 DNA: TGCAGCGTCCGACGAGGGACTAGCTTGAATGAGCAGTTCTTC. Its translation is CSVRRGTSLNEQFF.

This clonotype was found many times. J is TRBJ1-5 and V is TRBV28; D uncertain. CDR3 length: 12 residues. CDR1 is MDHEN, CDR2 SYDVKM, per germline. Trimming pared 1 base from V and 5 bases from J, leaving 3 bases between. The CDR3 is CASSLLHQPQHF. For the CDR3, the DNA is TGTGCCAGCAGTTTATTACATCAGCCCCAGCATTTT.

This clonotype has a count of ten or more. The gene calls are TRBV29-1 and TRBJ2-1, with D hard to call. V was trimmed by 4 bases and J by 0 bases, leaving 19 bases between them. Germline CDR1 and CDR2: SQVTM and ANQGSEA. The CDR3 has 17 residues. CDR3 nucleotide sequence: TGCAGCGTTGCCTCCAGGCGCGGACCTCTCTCCTACAATGAGCAGTTCTTC. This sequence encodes CSVASRRGPLSYNEQFF.

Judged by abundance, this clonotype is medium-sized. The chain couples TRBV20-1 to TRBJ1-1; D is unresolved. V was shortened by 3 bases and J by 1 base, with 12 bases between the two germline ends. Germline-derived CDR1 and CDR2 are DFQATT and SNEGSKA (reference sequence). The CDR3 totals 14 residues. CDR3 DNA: TGCAGTGCTAGTGTTGTACATAGGAACACTGAAGCTTTCTTT. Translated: CSASVVHRNTEAFF.

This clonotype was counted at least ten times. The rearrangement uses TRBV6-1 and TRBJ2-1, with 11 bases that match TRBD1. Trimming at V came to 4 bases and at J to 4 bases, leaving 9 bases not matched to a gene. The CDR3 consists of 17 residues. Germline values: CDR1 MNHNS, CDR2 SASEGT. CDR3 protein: CASSVRGGQGAYNEQFF. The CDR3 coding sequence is TGTGCCAGCAGTGTACGGGGTGGACAGGGGGCTTACAATGAGCAGTTCTTC.

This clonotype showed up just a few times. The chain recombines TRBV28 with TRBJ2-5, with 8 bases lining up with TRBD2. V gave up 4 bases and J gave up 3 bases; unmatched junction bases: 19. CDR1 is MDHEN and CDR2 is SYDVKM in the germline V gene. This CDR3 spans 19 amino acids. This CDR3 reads CASSWGWGRGGRMKETQYF. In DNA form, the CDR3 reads TGTGCCAGCAGTTGGGGCTGGGGACGGGGGGGTCGCATGAAAGAGACCCAGTACTTC. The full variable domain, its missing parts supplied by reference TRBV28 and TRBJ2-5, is DVKVTQSSRYLVKRTGEKVFLECVQDMDHENMFWYRQDPGLGLRLIYFSYDVKMKEKGDIPEGYSVSREKKERFSLILESASTNQTSMYLCASSWGWGRGGRMKETQYFGPGTRLLVL.